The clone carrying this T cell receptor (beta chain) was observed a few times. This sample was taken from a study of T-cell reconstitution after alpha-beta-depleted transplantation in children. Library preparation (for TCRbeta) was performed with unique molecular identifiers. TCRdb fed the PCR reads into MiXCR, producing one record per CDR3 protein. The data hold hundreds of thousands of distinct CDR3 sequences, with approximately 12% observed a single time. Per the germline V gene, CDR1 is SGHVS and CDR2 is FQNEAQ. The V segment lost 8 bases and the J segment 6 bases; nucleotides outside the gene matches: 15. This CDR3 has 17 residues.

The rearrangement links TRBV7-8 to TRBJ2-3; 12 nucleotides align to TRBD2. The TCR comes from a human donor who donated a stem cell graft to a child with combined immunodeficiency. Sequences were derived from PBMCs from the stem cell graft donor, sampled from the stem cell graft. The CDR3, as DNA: TGTGCCAGCTACCCTAGCGGGAGGGCCCCTGGTCACGATACGCAGTATTTT. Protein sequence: CASYPSGRAPGHDTQYF.